Listed below are T cell receptor beta chains from one sample, sequenced in a study of cytotoxic CD8 clonotypes in ibrutinib-treated CLL. The protocol was immunoSEQ multiplex PCR, while the TCRdb copy is restricted to in-frame clones and leaves out a portion. The sample yields about 160,000 clones, approximately 80% seen once. Sequencing used PBMCs, obtained after 24 months of ibrutinib treatment. These receptor sequences come from a human donor with chronic lymphocytic leukemia. The CDR3 runs from the conserved cysteine through the conserved F or W. D genes are given only for firm matches. Size is stated for part of the rows, as once, few or many counts, or as a class when the clone is expanded.

>TRBD1|TRBJ1-5|once|16|TRBV6-5
CASSSRQGLGNQPQHF
TGTGCCAGCAGTTCCCGACAGGGGTTGGGCAATCAGCCCCAGCATTTT
>TRBD2|TRBJ2-7|.|14|TRBV13
CASSLRLAGIEQYF
TGTGCCAGCAGCTTAAGACTAGCGGGGATCGAGCAGTACTTC
>.|TRBJ2-5|.|13|TRBV6-5
CASSGQSQETQYF
TGTGCCAGCAGTGGACAGTCCCAAGAGACCCAGTACTTC
>.|TRBJ2-1|.|16|TRBV6-1
CASSENPTRSYNEQFF
TGTGCCAGCAGTGAAAACCCGACCCGTTCCTACAATGAGCAGTTCTTC
>.|TRBJ2-7|.|14|TRBV30
CACRGTASLYEQYF
TGTGCCTGTCGCGGGACAGCCAGTCTTTACGAGCAGTACTTC
>.|TRBJ1-4|.|16|TRBV6-1
CASSALQTGLREKLFF
TGTGCCAGCAGTGCCTTACAGACAGGTTTAAGGGAAAAACTGTTTTTT
>.|TRBJ1-5|.|16|TRBV19
CASSILGQLSNQPQHF
TGTGCCAGTAGTATTTTGGGACAACTAAGCAATCAGCCCCAGCATTTT
>.|TRBJ1-4|.|11|TRBV7-9
CASSLSGKLFF
TGTGCCAGCAGCCTGTCTGGTAAACTGTTTTTT
>.|TRBJ2-7|.|15|TRBV14
CASSQDLPGTYEQYF
TGTGCCAGCAGCCAAGATTTGCCAGGAACCTACGAGCAGTACTTC
>.|TRBJ1-5|.|16|TRBV16
CASSPRRGSGNQPQHF
TGTGCCAGCAGCCCGCGAAGGGGCTCGGGCAATCAGCCCCAGCATTTT
>.|TRBJ2-1|.|14|TRBV19
CASNSGRTYNEQFF
TGTGCCAGTAATTCGGGCCGAACCTACAATGAGCAGTTCTTC
>.|TRBJ1-1|.|13|TRBV15
CATSRGANTEAFF
TGTGCCACCAGCAGAGGAGCGAACACTGAAGCTTTCTTT
>.|TRBJ1-1|.|19|TRBV4-3
CASSPFRTRTVTLNTEAFF
TGCGCCAGCAGCCCGTTCCGTACGCGGACCGTTACCCTGAACACTGAAGCTTTCTTT
>.|TRBJ1-2|.|13|TRBV13
CASSSGRGAGYTF
TGTGCCAGCAGCTCCGGTAGGGGAGCTGGCTACACCTTC
>.|TRBJ1-5|.|14|TRBV27
CASSLGYNNQPQHF
TGTGCCAGCAGTTTAGGATATAACAATCAGCCCCAGCATTTT
>TRBD2|TRBJ2-3|.|15|TRBV6-5
CASSYRRSGSGTQYF
TGTGCCAGCAGTTACCGCCGCAGCGGGAGTGGTACGCAGTATTTT
>.|TRBJ1-6|.|15|TRBV6-5
CASSYSRGGYSPLHF
TGTGCCAGCAGTTACTCCCGGGGGGGGTACTCACCCCTCCACTTT
>.|TRBJ1-1|once|14|TRBV15
CATSQGQTNTEAFF
TGTGCCACCAGCCAAGGACAGACGAACACTGAAGCTTTCTTT
>.|TRBJ1-1|.|13|TRBV5-6
CASSLSGYTEAFF
TGTGCCAGCAGCTTAAGTGGTTACACTGAAGCTTTCTTT
>.|TRBJ2-7|.|11|TRBV7-9
CASSSVHEQYF
TGTGCCAGCAGCTCAGTGCACGAGCAGTACTTC
>TRBD1|TRBJ2-1|.|13|TRBV6-1
CASSDGDRGWQFF
TGTGCCAGCAGTGACGGGGACAGGGGTTGGCAGTTCTTC
>.|TRBJ2-1|.|14|TRBV6-5
CASRGAYGRAEQFF
TGTGCCAGCCGAGGGGCCTACGGGCGGGCTGAGCAGTTCTTC
>.|TRBJ1-1|.|12|TRBV6-1
CASSGTGTEAFF
TGTGCCAGCAGCGGGACGGGCACTGAAGCTTTCTTT
>TRBD1|TRBJ2-7|.|13|TRBV27
CASSGQGGSEQYF
TGTGCCAGCTCCGGACAGGGTGGCTCCGAGCAGTACTTC
>TRBD1|TRBJ1-1|once|18|TRBV5-1
CASSSRGQLNLMNTEAFF
TGCGCCAGCAGCTCTCGGGGACAGCTTAATCTAATGAACACTGAAGCTTTCTTT
>.|TRBJ2-3|.|10|TRBV5-4
CASSFDTQYF
TGTGCCAGCAGCTTCGATACGCAGTATTTT
>.|TRBJ2-5|.|19|TRBV7-2
CASSLGRLAPLVGQETQYF
TGTGCCAGCAGCTTAGGGCGGCTAGCGCCTCTCGTTGGCCAAGAGACCCAGTACTTC
>.|TRBJ2-7|.|15|TRBV30
CAWNLGLSPNGEQYF
TGTGCCTGGAACCTGGGACTGTCGCCCAATGGCGAGCAGTACTTC